The TCR beta chain under discussion was sequenced for a study of blood T cell repertoires in COVID-19. Across the study: Samples representing acute and convalescent COVID-19 were sourced from the United States, Italy and Spain.

V gave up 4 bases and J gave up 6 bases, with 16 bases separating them. Germline V gene data show CDR1 as SGHRS and CDR2 as YFSETQ. This CDR3 comprises 15 residues. Source study methods: Amplification from reference gene primers served as the basis for estimated nucleated cell counts. Clones were read by immunoSEQ multiplex PCR, and TCRdb kept only the in-frame ones, dropping some. The V and J calls and clone size come from that table; D and trimming were worked out from the DNA. The table has about 61,000 clones, more than 65% seen once. This clone is classed as medium-sized. The chain links TRBV5-1 to TRBJ2-2, with TRBD2 as a possible D gene (6 bases). This receptor was identified in a woman in her 70s with acute or convalescent COVID-19. The sample taken for sequencing was peripheral blood. The CDR3 DNA sequence: TGCGCCAGCAGCCCGGACTACCCGACGGCCGGGGAGCTGTTTTTT. Amino acids: CASSPDYPTAGELFF.